This T cell receptor (beta chain) was identified during a study of molecular identifiers for immune sequencing clone quantification (dated by TCRdb to 2016 to 2019). For the study in its entirety: For a replicate experiment, the RNA from either approximately 20,000 or 100,000 naive CD8 T cells was divided into five aliquots, and four of those aliquots went on to sequencing. The study was a methods study using CD8 T cells to benchmark molecular-identifier clustering-based TCR repertoire sequencing (MIDCIRS) and TCR RNA copy counting.

Overall study outcomes, separate from this receptor: When barcode sub-clustering was omitted, TCR diversity was inflated by chimeric consensus sequences, with chimeras reaching as high as 47%. Highly expanded clone sizes could be underestimated if identical TCR molecules share a barcode. Modeling estimated 3 to 3.5 recovered TCR RNA copies per cell, compared with around 9.7 by digital PCR, which implies roughly 30% capture efficiency. Even against a background of around 950,000 naive CD8 T cells, spiked-in Jurkat TCR RNA amounting to a single cell's worth was reported to be detectable. In CMV-specific effector cells, over 99% of molecules were held by clones above 20 RNA copies, whereas under 1% of molecules were held by such clones in naive cells.

V is reduced by 7 bases and J by 0 bases, leaving a spacing of 15 bases between them. CDR1 and CDR2 (DFQATT, SNEGSKA) derive from the germline V gene (reference sequence). The cysteine opens and the phenylalanine closes a CDR3 of 14 amino acids. This entry keeps only the CDR3 DNA: 42 bases, framed from base 1. This clonotype was observed a handful of times. Its target antigen remains unknown. No base quality values were provided; no much bigger clone lies one nucleotide off. Naive CD8 T cells were FACS-sorted as CD8+CD4-CCR7+CD45RA+ on a BD FACSAria II into RLT Plus buffer. Some naive CD8 T cell RNA was split equally between MIDCIRS and a Smart-seq2-style 5'RACE protocol for a sensitivity comparison. CD8 T cells were enriched using RosetteSep CD8+ T Cell Enrichment Cocktail and Ficoll-Paque, and the enriched cells then underwent ACK red cell lysis. Library preparation employed PCR. Sequencing took place on an Illumina MiSeq. Total RNA was purified with the Qiagen AllPrep DNA/RNA kit. Before analysis, reads from multiple sequencing runs of the same library were pooled. Per the source publication's procedure: Reads were retained only if their TCR constant sequence matched exactly, and those retained reads were trimmed to 150 nt and grouped according to their 12-nt molecular barcodes. Within each barcode group, reads were sub-clustered at a 15% Levenshtein threshold, and quality-weighted consensus sequences were built per RNA molecule. Non-functional sequences were discarded, and so were lower-count sequences lying one edit away from another sequence. Barcode sub-clusters with fewer than 20% of the maximum read count were removed, based on fitting two negative binomial distributions. TCRdb reprocessing: public reads trimmed at Q25 with fastp, clones called with MiXCR, in-frame beta chains kept. Rows are unified per CDR3 protein, each entry keeping the most common DNA and genes. The V and J calls shown here were made by TCRdb, not taken from the authors' results. This sample holds about 40,000 distinct CDR3 sequences; roughly 18% were observed only once. The ten largest clones add up to roughly 7% of the sample.

This receptor was taken from a human donor in good health. Some libraries in this study had Jurkat cell RNA spiked in. The V gene is TRBV20-1 and the J gene is TRBJ1-1, with the D segment identity uncertain. Sequencing was carried out using naive CD8+ T cells from blood, with Jurkat cell RNA spiked in. The cell subset or site tag for this specimen amounts to: FACS-sorted CD8+CD4-CCR7+CD45RA+ naive T cells. In nucleotide form, the sequence is TGCAGTGGACCTCTTGGAGGGCTGAACACTGAAGCTTTCTTT. Protein translation: CSGPLGGLNTEAFF.